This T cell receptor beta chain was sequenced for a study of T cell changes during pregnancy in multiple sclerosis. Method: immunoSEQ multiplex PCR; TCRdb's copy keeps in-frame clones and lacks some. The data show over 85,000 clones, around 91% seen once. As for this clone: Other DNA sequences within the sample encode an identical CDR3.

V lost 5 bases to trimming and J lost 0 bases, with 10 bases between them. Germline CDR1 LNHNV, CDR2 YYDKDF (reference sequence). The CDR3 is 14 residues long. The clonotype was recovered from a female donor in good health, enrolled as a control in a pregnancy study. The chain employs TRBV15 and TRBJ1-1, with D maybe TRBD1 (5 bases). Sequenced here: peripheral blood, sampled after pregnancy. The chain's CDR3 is CATSLDSMNTEAFF. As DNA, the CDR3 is TGTGCCACCAGCCTAGACAGCATGAACACTGAAGCTTTCTTT.